These 31 T cell receptor beta chains were sequenced from one sample in a study of blood T cell repertoires in COVID-19. The table came from immunoSEQ multiplex PCR; TCRdb's copy has only in-frame clones and leaves some out. This sample yields fewer than 250,000 clones, of which around four fifths are seen a single time; less than 3.5% belongs to the top ten. Sequenced input: peripheral blood. Receptor source: a man over 45 with active or convalescent COVID-19.

The chain couples TRBV27 to TRBJ2-7; possible D gene TRBD1, 6 bases. The CDR3 covers 14 residues. The germline V gene has CDR1 MNHEY and CDR2 SMNVEV (reference sequence). V lost 3 bases and J lost 3, with 12 bases in between. In DNA, the CDR3 is TGTGCCAGCAGTTTGCAGGGGCAGGGCTACGAGCAGTACTTC. Its protein is CASSLQGQGYEQYF.

The chain combines TRBV29-1 with TRBJ2-3; TRBD2 agrees at 9 bases. V lost 6 bases to trimming and J lost 2 bases; unmatched junction nucleotides: 6. CDR1 and CDR2 from the germline V gene are SQVTM and ANQGSEA. The CDR3 has 14 amino acids. CDR3 loop: CSVRAGGSTDTQYF. The CDR3 coding sequence is TGCAGCGTCAGAGCGGGAGGCTCCACAGATACGCAGTATTTT.

This chain links TRBV12-3 or TRBV12-4 with TRBJ1-2; no clear D. V shed 1 base and J shed 3 bases, with 6 bases lying between them. The CDR3 covers 13 residues. The CDR3 here is CASSLGLYYGYTF. The CDR3 DNA reads TGTGCCAGCAGTTTAGGTCTCTACTATGGCTACACCTTC.

The count of this clone is one. V usage is TRBV28 and J usage is TRBJ2-1; 11 bases map to TRBD2. CDR1 is MDHEN, CDR2 SYDVKM, per germline. The V gene end was trimmed by 7 bases and the J gene end by 7 bases; junction bases not matched to a gene: 3. The CDR3 length is 13 residues. CDR3 coding DNA: TGTGCCAGCATACTAGCGGGAGCAAATGAGCAGTTCTTC. It encodes CASILAGANEQFF.

J is TRBJ2-1 and V is TRBV28; D possibly corresponds to TRBD1 (6 bases). V gave up 1 base and J gave up 6 bases, with 19 bases separating them. CDR3 length equals 17 residues. In germline, CDR1 is MDHEN, CDR2 SYDVKM. This CDR3 is CASSLSQGHQLGNEQFF. CDR3 in DNA: TGTGCCAGCAGTTTATCCCAGGGACATCAGCTCGGCAATGAGCAGTTCTTC.

V is TRBV4-1 and J is TRBJ2-3; 8 nucleotides agree with TRBD1. The CDR3 totals 17 residues. CDR1 MGHRA and CDR2 YSYEKL come from the germline V gene. The V gene end was trimmed by 0 bases and the J gene end by 5 bases; junction bases not matched to a gene: 10. The CDR3 spells CASSQEVAGGAGDTQYF. The CDR3 bases are TGCGCCAGCAGCCAAGAGGTTGCAGGGGGCGCCGGAGATACGCAGTATTTT.

The rearrangement uses TRBV18 and TRBJ2-3; TRBD1 matches at 7 bases. The J segment lost 3 bases and the V segment lost 6 bases, leaving 12 bases of the junction unmatched. There are 16 residues in the CDR3. CDR1 is KGHSH and CDR2 is LQKENI in the germline V gene. The CDR3 spells CASSPFTRGQTDTQYF. CDR3 DNA sequence: TGTGCCAGCTCCCCCTTCACAAGGGGGCAGACAGATACGCAGTATTTT.

The rearrangement joins TRBV9 to TRBJ1-4; 8 positions match TRBD1. After removal of 4 bases from V and 3 bases from J, the junction contained 5 bases not matched to a gene. There are 15 residues in the CDR3. CDR1 and CDR2 from the germline V gene are SGDLS and YYNGEE. CDR3 region: CASSSGTGANEKLFF. CDR3 DNA sequence: TGTGCCAGCAGCTCCGGGACAGGCGCTAATGAAAAACTGTTTTTT.

The V gene is TRBV20-1, the J gene TRBJ2-5; the D is unclear. V lost 6 bases to trimming and J lost 4 bases, with 9 bases between them. The CDR3 length is 11 residues. Looked up from germline, CDR1 is DFQATT and CDR2 is SNEGSKA (reference sequence). Here the CDR3 DNA reads TGCAGTGCCGATGGGCGAGAGACCCAGTACTTC. Protein sequence: CSADGRETQYF.

The rearrangement links TRBV28 to TRBJ2-3, with 12 positions matching TRBD2. The CDR3 has 16 amino acids. The V gene end was trimmed by 5 bases and the J gene end by 0 bases; junction bases not matched to a gene: 3. Germline V gene lookup returns CDR1 MDHEN and CDR2 SYDVKM. CDR3 nucleotide sequence: TGTGCCAGCAGTCCGGGGACTAGCGGGAGCACAGATACGCAGTATTTT. Translation gives CASSPGTSGSTDTQYF.

The genes are TRBV11-2 and TRBJ1-4; no clear D. Trimming took off 3 bases at V and 6 bases at J, with 14 bases between the two ends. The germline V gene has CDR1 SGHAT and CDR2 FQNNGV. The CDR3 is 15 amino acids. DNA for the CDR3: TGTGCCAGCAGCTTCACCGGGGTTGGGGATGAAAAACTGTTTTTT. Translated, it gives CASSFTGVGDEKLFF. Based on the CDR3 plus reference TRBV11-2 and TRBJ1-4, the full variable domain is EAGVAQSPRYKIIEKRQSVAFWCNPISGHATLYWYQQILGQGPKLLIQFQNNGVVDDSQLPKDRFSAERLKGVDSTLKIQPAKLEDSAVYLCASSFTGVGDEKLFFGSGTQLSVL.

J is TRBJ2-7 and V is TRBV19; TRBD1 aligns across 8 bases. The V gene's germline CDR1 is LNHDA and CDR2 SQIVND (reference sequence). This CDR3 is 14 amino acids long. Trimming cost V 6 bases and J 2 bases; bases outside gene matches: 6. CDR3 sequence reads: CASRRTGSTYEQYF. The CDR3 DNA sequence: TGTGCCAGTAGGAGGACAGGGAGCACCTACGAGCAGTACTTC.

The chain couples TRBV2 to TRBJ2-3, with 9 nucleotides matching TRBD2. The CDR3 consists of 13 residues. J was trimmed by 10 bases and V by 4 bases; bases with no gene match: 6. Germline V gene lookup returns CDR1 SNHLY and CDR2 FYNNEI. The CDR3 DNA reads TGTGCCAGCAGTGGATTAGCGGGGGAGGCGCAGTATTTT. Its protein is CASSGLAGEAQYF.

J is TRBJ2-3 and V is TRBV3-1 (or the pseudogene TRBV3-2), with 8 positions matching TRBD2. This CDR3 is built from 16 residues. After removal of 5 bases from V and 2 bases from J, the junction contained 9 bases not matched to a gene. CDR1 is LGHDT and CDR2 is YNNKEL in the germline V gene (reference sequence). The CDR3 nucleotides read TGTGCCAGCAGCGAACGGGGGGGCTATGCCACAGATACGCAGTATTTT. The encoded protein is CASSERGGYATDTQYF.

This clone was seen only a few times. This chain uses TRBV28 with TRBJ1-2; 7 bases are a match to TRBD1. Germline V lookup: CDR1 MDHEN, CDR2 SYDVKM. The J segment lost 3 bases and the V segment lost 5 bases, leaving 6 bases of the junction unmatched. CDR3 length equals 14 residues. In nucleotides, the CDR3 is TGTGCCAGCAGTGCTACAGGGGCCCACTATGGCTACACCTTC. This sequence encodes CASSATGAHYGYTF.

The V call is TRBV6-5, the J call TRBJ2-7; the D is unclear. Germline V gene lookup returns CDR1 MNHEY and CDR2 SVGAGI. The CDR3 is made up of 15 amino acids. Between the trimmed V and J ends, which lost 5 bases and 0 bases, there was a span of 14 bases. Here the CDR3 DNA reads TGTGCCAGCAGTCCCCTTACAGTGAGCTCCTACGAGCAGTACTTC. Its protein is CASSPLTVSSYEQYF.

The V and J genes are TRBV15 and TRBJ1-1; TRBD1 agrees at 7 bases. Germline V gene lookup returns CDR1 LNHNV and CDR2 YYDKDF (reference sequence). The CDR3 contains 16 residues. The trim removed 5 bases at V and 0 bases at J, leaving 9 bases unmatched. The CDR3 DNA is TGTGCCACCAGCTACAGGGGATCGGGGATGAACACTGAAGCTTTCTTT. Its translation: CATSYRGSGMNTEAFF.

This clone was counted between two and nine times. The genes are TRBV25-1 and TRBJ2-3; D uncertain. In germline, CDR1 is MGHDK, CDR2 SYGVNS. The CDR3 consists of 11 residues. The V end lost 7 bases, the J end lost 3 bases, and 5 bases lay between the germline ends. The CDR3 loop reads CASTGTDTQYF. CDR3 bases: TGTGCCAGCACCGGGACAGATACGCAGTATTTT.

This chain links TRBV10-1 with TRBJ1-1; TRBD1 matches 7 bases. V shed 5 bases and J 4 bases; nucleotides not matched to a gene: 10. There are 15 residues in the CDR3. The V gene's germline CDR1 is WNHNN and CDR2 SYGVQD (reference sequence). The DNA of the CDR3 is TGCGCCAGCAGTATGAAGGGGGCCGGGGTCACTGAAGCTTTCTTT. Amino acids: CASSMKGAGVTEAFF.

The rearrangement links TRBV5-1 to TRBJ1-2; the D gene is possibly TRBD1 (5 bases). This CDR3 is 18 amino acids long. Germline V gene sequence: CDR1 SGHRS, CDR2 YFSETQ. The V end was cut by 2 bases, the J end by 4 bases, with 24 bases between. CDR3 amino acids: CASSFTQGNSLPAYGYTF. CDR3 bases: TGCGCCAGCAGCTTTACCCAGGGCAATTCGCTCCCAGCCTATGGCTACACCTTC.

As to this clone: Other DNA sequences in the same sample also yield this CDR3. J is TRBJ1-1 and V is TRBV10-3, with a tentative D call TRBD1 (5 bases). This CDR3 region has 13 residues. Trimming left V 2 bases short and J 2 bases short, with 6 bases between. Germline V lookup: CDR1 ENHRY, CDR2 SYGVKD. The CDR3 DNA reads TGTGCCATCAGTGAGAGGGGTAACACTGAAGCTTTCTTT. Translation: CAISERGNTEAFF.

This clone showed up just a few times. The V call is TRBV18, the J call TRBJ1-3; TRBD1 is a possible D gene (5 bases). The length of the CDR3 is 16 residues. Germline assignment: CDR1 KGHSH and CDR2 LQKENI. With 1 base removed from V and 0 bases from J, the gap between germline ends came to 10 bases. CDR3 in DNA: TGTGCCAGCTCACCACAAGGGGAATCCTCTGGAAACACCATATATTTT. Translating it yields CASSPQGESSGNTIYF.

In its sample, this clone was seen a few times. The chain joins TRBV7-9 to TRBJ2-3; 9 bases fit TRBD1. The V segment lost 3 bases and the J segment 0 bases; nucleotides outside the gene matches: 10. The CDR3 has 18 residues. Germline CDR1 and CDR2: SEHNR and FQNEAQ (reference sequence). The CDR3: CASSFPTGGDFSTDTQYF. CDR3 sequence (DNA): TGTGCCAGCAGCTTTCCGACAGGGGGGGACTTTAGCACAGATACGCAGTATTTT.

This chain uses TRBV5-8 with TRBJ2-3, with TRBD1 matching over 9 bases. V shed 6 bases and J 5 bases; nucleotides not matched to a gene: 7. Germline-derived CDR1 and CDR2 are SGHTS and YDEGEE. This CDR3 contains 14 residues. This chain's CDR3 is CASTGTGQGDTQYF. The CDR3, as DNA: TGTGCCAGCACCGGGACAGGGCAGGGAGATACGCAGTATTTT. Variable domain in full (rest from reference TRBV5-8 and TRBJ2-3): EAGVTQSPTHLIKTRGQQATLRCSPISGHTSVYWYQQALGLGLQFLLWYDEGEERNRGNFPPRFSGRQFPNYSSELNVNALELEDSALYLCASTGTGQGDTQYFGPGTRLTVL.

V and J are TRBV5-4 and TRBJ1-6; D remains ambiguous. Trimming removed 3 bases from V and 7 bases from J, with 8 bases in between. CDR1 is SGHNT and CDR2 is YYREEE in the germline V gene (reference sequence). The CDR3 covers 13 residues. The CDR3 coding sequence is TGTGCCAGCAGCTCAGGCTGGAATTCACCCCTCCACTTT. It codes for CASSSGWNSPLHF.

This clone was seen a handful of times. The rearrangement links TRBV27 to TRBJ2-5; 8 nucleotides line up with TRBD2. The CDR3 extends over 14 amino acids. Germline V gives CDR1 MNHEY, CDR2 SMNVEV (reference sequence). Trimming removed 1 base from V and 5 bases from J; junction bases left unmatched: 3. Here the CDR3 DNA reads TGTGCCAGCAGTTTATACGGGAGGGGGGAGACCCAGTACTTC. It is translated as CASSLYGRGETQYF.

V gene TRBV13 combines with J gene TRBJ2-5; D is unclear. Germline values: CDR1 PRHDT, CDR2 FYEKMQ (reference sequence). There are 12 residues in the CDR3. The V gene lost 10 bases and the J gene lost 0 bases, with 9 bases spanning the gap. The CDR3 DNA reads TGTGCCACCTCCGGGTACCAAGAGACCCAGTACTTC. Translating it yields CATSGYQETQYF.

This clone showed up just once. The chain carries TRBV24-1 and TRBJ2-2; 9 bases map to TRBD1. V lost 4 bases and J lost 2; bases outside the gene matches: 4. This CDR3 is 16 amino acids long. CDR1 is KGHDR, CDR2 SFDVKD, per germline. The CDR3 sequence: CATSERTGVNTGELFF. For the CDR3, the DNA is TGTGCCACCAGTGAGCGGACAGGGGTCAACACCGGGGAGCTGTTTTTT.

V is TRBV12-3 or TRBV12-4 and J is TRBJ2-7; TRBD1 agrees at 10 bases. Trimming took 5 bases from V and 4 from J; bases not matched to a gene: 2. The length of the CDR3 is 13 residues. The CDR3 loop is CASSRTGGYEQYF. Here the CDR3 DNA reads TGTGCCAGCAGTCGGACAGGGGGATACGAGCAGTACTTC.

This sequence joins TRBV3-1 (or the pseudogene TRBV3-2) and TRBJ2-5; TRBD1 agrees at 9 bases. The V gene end was trimmed by 0 bases and the J gene end by 4 bases; junction bases not matched to a gene: 3. The CDR3 is made up of 15 amino acids. Germline loops: CDR1 LGHDT, CDR2 YNNKEL (reference sequence). This chain's CDR3 is CASSQDETGGETQYF. CDR3 in DNA: TGTGCCAGCAGCCAAGACGAGACAGGGGGAGAGACCCAGTACTTC.

This rearrangement joins TRBV29-1 to TRBJ1-1, with a tentative D call TRBD1 (6 bases). The CDR3 consists of 13 residues. Germline CDR1 reads SQVTM; CDR2 reads ANQGSEA. Between the trimmed V and J ends, which lost 6 bases and 2 bases, there was a span of 13 bases. The DNA for the CDR3 is TGCAGCGTCAGACAGGTCTTAAACACTGAAGCTTTCTTT. Translation gives CSVRQVLNTEAFF.